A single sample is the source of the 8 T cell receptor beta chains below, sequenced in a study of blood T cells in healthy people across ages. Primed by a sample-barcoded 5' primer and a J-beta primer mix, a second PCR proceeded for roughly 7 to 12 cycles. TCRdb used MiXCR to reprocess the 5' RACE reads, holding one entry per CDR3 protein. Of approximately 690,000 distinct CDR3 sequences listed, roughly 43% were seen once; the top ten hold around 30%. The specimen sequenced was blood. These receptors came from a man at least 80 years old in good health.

The CDR3 bases are TGTGCCATCAGTGAACGGACAGGGACATCTGCTTTCTTT. Encoded protein: CAISERTGTSAFF. The genes are TRBV10-3 and TRBJ1-1; 8 bases line up with TRBD1. This CDR3 is built from 13 residues. Germline lookup yields CDR1 ENHRY and CDR2 SYGVKD. The junction had 8 bases not matched to a gene; V was cut back by 3 bases and J by 11 bases.

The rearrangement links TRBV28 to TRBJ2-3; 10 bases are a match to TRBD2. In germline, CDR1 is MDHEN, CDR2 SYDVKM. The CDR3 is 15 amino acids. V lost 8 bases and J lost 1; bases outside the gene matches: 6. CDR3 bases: TGTGCCAGCCCCCCCGGACTAGCGGGCACAGATACGCAGTATTTT. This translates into CASPPGLAGTDTQYF.

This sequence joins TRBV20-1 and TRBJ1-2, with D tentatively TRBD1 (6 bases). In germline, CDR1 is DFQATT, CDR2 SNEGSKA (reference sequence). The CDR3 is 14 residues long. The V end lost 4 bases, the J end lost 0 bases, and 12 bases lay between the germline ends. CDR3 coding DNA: TGCAGTGCTAAACGGGACAACTCTAACTATGGCTACACCTTC. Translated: CSAKRDNSNYGYTF.

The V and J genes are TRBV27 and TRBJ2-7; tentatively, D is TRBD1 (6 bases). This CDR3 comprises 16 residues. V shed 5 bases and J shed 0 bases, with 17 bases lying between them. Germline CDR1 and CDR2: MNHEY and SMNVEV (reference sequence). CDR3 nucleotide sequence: TGTGCCAGCAGTCCAATTTTGGGGGCCCTCTCCTACGAGCAGTACTTC. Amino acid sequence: CASSPILGALSYEQYF.

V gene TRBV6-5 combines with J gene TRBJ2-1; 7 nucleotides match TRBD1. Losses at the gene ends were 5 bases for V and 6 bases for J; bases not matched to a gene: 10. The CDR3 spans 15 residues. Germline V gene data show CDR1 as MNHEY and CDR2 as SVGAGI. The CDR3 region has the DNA TGTGCCAGCAGTAAGACAGGGCTTAAAGGCAATGAGCAGTTCTTC. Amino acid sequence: CASSKTGLKGNEQFF.

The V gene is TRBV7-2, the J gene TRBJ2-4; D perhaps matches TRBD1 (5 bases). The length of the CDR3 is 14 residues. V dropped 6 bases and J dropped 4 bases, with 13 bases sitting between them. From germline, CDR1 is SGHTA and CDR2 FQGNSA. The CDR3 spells CASSPGIGKNIQYF. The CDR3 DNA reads TGTGCCAGCAGTCCAGGGATAGGGAAAAACATTCAGTACTTC.

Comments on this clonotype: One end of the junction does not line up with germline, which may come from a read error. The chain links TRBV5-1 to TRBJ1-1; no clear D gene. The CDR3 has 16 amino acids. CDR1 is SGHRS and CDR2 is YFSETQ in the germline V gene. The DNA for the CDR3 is TGCGCCAGCAGCGATGCGTCCGTGCACAGTTACACCGAAGCTTTCTTT. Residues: CASSDASVHSYTEAFF.

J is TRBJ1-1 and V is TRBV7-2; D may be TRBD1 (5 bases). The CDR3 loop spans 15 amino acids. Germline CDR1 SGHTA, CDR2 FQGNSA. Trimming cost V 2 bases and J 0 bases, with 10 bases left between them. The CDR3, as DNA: TGTGCCAGCAGCTTAAATGGGGGGGTGAACACTGAAGCTTTCTTT. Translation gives CASSLNGGVNTEAFF.